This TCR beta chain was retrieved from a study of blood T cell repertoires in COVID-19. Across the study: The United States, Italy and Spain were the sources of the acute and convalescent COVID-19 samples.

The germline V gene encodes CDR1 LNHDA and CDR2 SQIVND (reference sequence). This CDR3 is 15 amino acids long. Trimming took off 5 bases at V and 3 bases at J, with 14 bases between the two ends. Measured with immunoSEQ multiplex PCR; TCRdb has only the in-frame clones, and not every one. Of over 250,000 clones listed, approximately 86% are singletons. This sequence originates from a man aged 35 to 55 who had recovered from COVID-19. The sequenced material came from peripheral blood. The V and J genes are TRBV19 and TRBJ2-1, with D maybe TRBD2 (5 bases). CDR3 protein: CASSSGLPLYNEQFF. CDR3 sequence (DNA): TGTGCCAGTAGTTCCGGACTCCCTCTCTACAATGAGCAGTTCTTC.